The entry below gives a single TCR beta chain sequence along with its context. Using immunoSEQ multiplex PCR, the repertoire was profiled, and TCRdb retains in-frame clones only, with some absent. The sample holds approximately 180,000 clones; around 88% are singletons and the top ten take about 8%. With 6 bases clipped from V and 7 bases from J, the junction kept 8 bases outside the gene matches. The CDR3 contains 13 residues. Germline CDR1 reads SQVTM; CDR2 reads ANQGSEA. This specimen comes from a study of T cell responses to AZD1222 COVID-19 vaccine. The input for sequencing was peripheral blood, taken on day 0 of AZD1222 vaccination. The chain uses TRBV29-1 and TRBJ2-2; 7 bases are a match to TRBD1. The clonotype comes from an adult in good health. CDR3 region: CSVGQGVHGELFF. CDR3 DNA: TGCAGCGTGGGCCAGGGGGTCCACGGGGAGCTGTTTTTT.